The 14 T cell receptor beta chains presented below share a single source sample, sequenced in a study of blood T cell repertoires in COVID-19. Repertoires were generated with immunoSEQ multiplex PCR, while TCRdb's copy carries only in-frame clones and drops some. The sample has over 150,000 clones; approximately 86% are singletons. The material sequenced was peripheral blood. The receptors derive from a man older than 75 with COVID-19, enrolled during active disease.

This chain links TRBV5-1 with TRBJ2-7; 7 nucleotides match TRBD2. J gave up 5 bases and V 1 base, and 6 bases lay outside the gene matches. Germline V gene lookup returns CDR1 SGHRS and CDR2 YFSETQ. The CDR3 totals 14 residues. The CDR3: CASSLYRGVDEQYF. The CDR3 DNA is TGCGCCAGCAGCTTGTACCGGGGGGTTGACGAGCAGTACTTC.

J is TRBJ2-3 and V is TRBV11-2, with D possibly being TRBD1 or TRBD2 (6 bases each). The CDR3 consists of 17 residues. Trimming cost V 5 bases and J 0 bases, with 18 bases left between them. The V gene's germline CDR1 is SGHAT and CDR2 FQNNGV. The CDR3 bases are TGTGCCAGCAGCCTAGGGGGGCCGGGGCGGAGCACAGATACGCAGTATTTT. Residues: CASSLGGPGRSTDTQYF.

This chain links TRBV18 with TRBJ1-1, with TRBD1 as a possible D gene (6 bases). CDR3 length equals 12 residues. CDR1 and CDR2 from the germline V gene are KGHSH and LQKENI. V was clipped by 4 bases and J by 5 bases, with 8 bases between them. The CDR3 here is CASSLQGTEAFF. CDR3 sequence (DNA): TGTGCCAGCTCACTACAGGGTACTGAAGCTTTCTTT.

This CDR3 is CASSLRQKVNYGYTF. The CDR3 DNA is TGTGCCAGCAGCCTACGACAGAAAGTGAACTATGGCTACACCTTC. The chain carries TRBV3-1 (or the pseudogene TRBV3-2) and TRBJ1-2, with a possible D match to TRBD1 (5 bases). The V end was cut by 4 bases, the J end by 2 bases, with 14 bases between. The CDR3 is made up of 15 amino acids. CDR1 is LGHDT and CDR2 is YNNKEL in the germline V gene (reference sequence).

This clone was observed a few times. V usage is TRBV2 and J usage is TRBJ1-6, with 7 bases that match TRBD1. The J segment lost 10 bases and the V segment lost 8 bases, leaving 11 bases of the junction unmatched. This CDR3 is built from 14 residues. Germline V gives CDR1 SNHLY, CDR2 FYNNEI. The CDR3: CASGRQGLGSPLHF. CDR3 bases: TGTGCCAGCGGCAGACAGGGCCTGGGGTCACCCCTCCACTTT.

V is TRBV7-9 and J is TRBJ2-7; the D gene is possibly TRBD2 (5 bases). CDR3 length: 13 amino acids. Trimming shortened V by 0 bases and J by 5 bases, and 8 bases separated the two germline ends. The germline gives CDR1 SEHNR, CDR2 FQNEAQ (reference sequence). The CDR3, as DNA: TGTGCCAGCAGCTTAGCGGCCGGGGACGAGCAGTACTTC. Encoded protein: CASSLAAGDEQYF. Filled out from reference TRBV7-9 and TRBJ2-7, the complete variable domain reads DTGVSQNPRHKITKRGQNVTFRCDPISEHNRLYWYRQTLGQGPEFLTYFQNEAQLEKSRLLSDRFSAERPKGSFSTLEIQRTEQGDSAMYLCASSLAAGDEQYFGPGTRLTVT.

This clone was observed a single time. This chain connects TRBV4-2 to TRBJ1-1, with D possibly matching TRBD1 (6 bases). V dropped 5 bases and J dropped 3 bases, with 10 bases sitting between them. Germline CDR1 is LGHNA and CDR2 is YNFKEQ. CDR3 length: 13 residues. The CDR3 nucleotides read TGTGCCAGCAGCTCCAGGACAGACACTGAAGCTTTCTTT. Its protein is CASSSRTDTEAFF.

The J gene is TRBJ1-1, the V gene TRBV18; D possibly corresponds to TRBD1 (6 bases). CDR1 KGHSH and CDR2 LQKENI come from the germline V gene. Trimming cost V 5 bases and J 3 bases, with 16 bases left between them. This CDR3 has 15 residues. This chain's CDR3 is CASSSSTGLYTEAFF. The CDR3 nucleotides read TGTGCCAGCTCATCCTCGACAGGATTGTACACTGAAGCTTTCTTT.

The chain links TRBV29-1 to TRBJ2-5, with 9 positions matching TRBD2. Germline values: CDR1 SQVTM, CDR2 ANQGSEA. J lost 2 bases, V lost 8 bases, and 12 bases had no gene match. This CDR3 has 15 amino acids. CDR3 loop: CSIQGSGGTQETQYF. The CDR3 nucleotides read TGCAGCATACAGGGGAGCGGGGGGACACAAGAGACCCAGTACTTC.

The chain couples TRBV2 to TRBJ2-5, with 7 nucleotides matching TRBD1. V trimming: 7 bases; J trimming: 2 bases; junction bases outside the gene matches: 10. The CDR3 has 15 residues. Germline values: CDR1 SNHLY, CDR2 FYNNEI. The CDR3 loop is CASKERGPRQETQYF. DNA for the CDR3: TGTGCCAGCAAAGAGAGGGGGCCTAGGCAAGAGACCCAGTACTTC.

The V gene is TRBV5-1, the J gene TRBJ2-7; TRBD1 agrees at 9 bases. V dropped 4 bases and J dropped 7; count of bases not matched to a gene: 9. Germline values: CDR1 SGHRS, CDR2 YFSETQ. The CDR3 covers 14 residues. CDR3 protein: CASSPGTGIPEQYF. The CDR3 DNA reads as TGCGCCAGCAGCCCCGGGACAGGGATTCCAGAGCAGTACTTC.

CDR3 DNA: TGTGCCAGCAGTCGACGGGGGAGTAACTATGGCTACACCTTC. As protein: CASSRRGSNYGYTF. J is TRBJ1-2 and V is TRBV2; possibly TRBD1 for D (5 bases). Trimming shortened V by 5 bases and J by 1 base, and 11 bases separated the two germline ends. The germline V gene has CDR1 SNHLY and CDR2 FYNNEI. The CDR3 covers 14 residues.

V and J are TRBV19 and TRBJ1-6; weak D call: TRBD1 (6 bases). V shed 2 bases and J shed 16 bases, with 15 bases lying between them. The CDR3 runs to 13 residues. Germline V gene lookup returns CDR1 LNHDA and CDR2 SQIVND (reference sequence). The CDR3 DNA follows: TGTGCCAGTAGTATAACAGGGCCTTCGAATCTCCACTTT. Its translation is CASSITGPSNLHF.

The rearrangement joins TRBV28 to TRBJ1-2; D not resolved. Trimming stripped 1 base from V and 4 bases from J, with 13 bases between. Germline V lookup: CDR1 MDHEN, CDR2 SYDVKM. The CDR3 loop spans 15 amino acids. The CDR3 loop reads CASSLLVQAGYGYTF. The CDR3 DNA follows: TGTGCCAGCAGTTTATTGGTCCAAGCGGGCTATGGCTACACCTTC.